This TCR beta chain was sequenced in a study of patients and donors after allogeneic stem cell transplantation. TCRdb itself ran the RT-PCR reads through MiXCR, one entry per CDR3 protein. The data hold about 76,000 distinct CDR3 sequences, with around 27% observed a single time. This clonotype showed up just a few times. The sample was blood, either unsorted or a sorted T cell fraction (not recorded which). The source of this sequence is a human donor who was either an allogeneic HSCT recipient or a stem cell or donor lymphocyte infusion donor (not recorded which). It is not recorded whose cells these are; they may come from a transplant donor.

The CDR3 DNA reads as TGCGCCAGCAGCCCACAGGGGCCGAGCTCCTACGAGCAGTACTTC. Amino acid sequence: CASSPQGPSSYEQYF. V is TRBV4-1 and J is TRBJ2-7; 7 positions agree with TRBD1. The CDR3 has 15 amino acids. Trimming at V came to 4 bases and at J to 0 bases, leaving 6 bases not matched to a gene. CDR1 and CDR2 (germline): MGHRA, YSYEKL.